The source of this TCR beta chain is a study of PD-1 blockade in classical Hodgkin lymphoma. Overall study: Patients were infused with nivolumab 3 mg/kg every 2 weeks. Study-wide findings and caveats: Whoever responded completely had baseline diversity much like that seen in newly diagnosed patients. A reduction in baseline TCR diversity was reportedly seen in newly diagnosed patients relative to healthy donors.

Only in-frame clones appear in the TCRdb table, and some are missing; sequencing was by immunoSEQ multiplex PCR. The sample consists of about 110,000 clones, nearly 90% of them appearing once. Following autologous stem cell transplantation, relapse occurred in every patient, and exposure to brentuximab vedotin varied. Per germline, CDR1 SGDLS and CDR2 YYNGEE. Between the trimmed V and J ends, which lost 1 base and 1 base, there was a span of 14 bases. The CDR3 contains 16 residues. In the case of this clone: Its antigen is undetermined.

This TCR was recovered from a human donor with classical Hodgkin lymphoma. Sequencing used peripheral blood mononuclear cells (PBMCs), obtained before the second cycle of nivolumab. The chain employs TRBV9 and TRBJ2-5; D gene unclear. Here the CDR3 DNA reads TGTGCCAGCAGCGTACGTCTGGACCCGTTCCAAGAGACCCAGTACTTC. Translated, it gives CASSVRLDPFQETQYF.